This T cell receptor beta chain appears in the sequencing data of a study of blood T cell repertoires in COVID-19. The protocol was immunoSEQ multiplex PCR, while the TCRdb copy is restricted to in-frame clones and leaves out a portion. The sample includes hundreds of thousands of clones, roughly 85% of them seen just once. The sequenced sample consisted of PBMCs or T cells enriched from blood (not recorded which). The TCR comes from a woman in her forties or fifties who had been exposed to COVID-19.

The CDR3: CASSQDFTGGPQNIQYF. CDR3 sequence (DNA): TGTGCCAGCAGCCAAGATTTTACGGGGGGGCCTCAAAACATTCAGTACTTC. The V gene is TRBV4-2, the J gene TRBJ2-4, with TRBD2 identical over 8 bases. V dropped 0 bases and J dropped 5; count of bases not matched to a gene: 9. This CDR3 has 17 amino acids. The V gene's germline CDR1 is LGHNA and CDR2 YNFKEQ.